This TCR beta chain is from a study of T cell responses to AZD1222 COVID-19 vaccine. Study-wide points: Once two AZD1222 doses were given, Spike-specific TCR breadth and depth went up.

The repertoire was sequenced with immunoSEQ multiplex PCR; TCRdb's copy has only in-frame clones and lacks some. Among approximately 110,000 clones, over 75% were seen once, and the ten largest hold roughly a tenth. Points on this clone: Its antigen is not known.

The origin of this receptor is an adult in good health. The material was peripheral blood, obtained on day 0 of AZD1222 vaccination.

CDR3 in DNA: TGTGCCAGCAGCTTACTCCGGGACAGGGCATCCTACGAGCAGTACTTC. This codes for CASSLLRDRASYEQYF. The rearrangement uses TRBV7-6 and TRBJ2-7, with 9 bases fitting TRBD1. Germline V lookup: CDR1 SGHVS, CDR2 FNYEAQ. Trimming removed 2 bases from V and 1 base from J; junction bases left unmatched: 6. CDR3 length: 16 amino acids.